These T cell receptor beta chains were read from a single sample in a study of T cells in Graves' hyperthyroidism and ophthalmopathy. TCRdb re-called the multiplex PCR reads through MiXCR, storing one row per CDR3 protein. Of 330,000 or so distinct CDR3 sequences in the sample, roughly 19% were seen once. The sequenced material came from blood. The receptors here all came from a man aged 50 to 59 with Graves' ophthalmopathy. Both conserved end residues are part of each CDR3. The order of the fields is clone size, J gene, D gene, V gene, CDR3 protein, CDR3 DNA. The D gene is left open where the match is weak. A clone size is listed for some rows: how often the clone was seen (once, few, many), or a class if it is expanded.

abundance: few
j_gene: TRBJ2-6
d_gene: NA
v_gene: TRBV20-1
CDR3aa: CSARGGSGANVLTF
CDR3nt: TGCAGTGCTAGAGGAGGGTCTGGGGCCAACGTCCTGACTTTC

abundance: many
j_gene: TRBJ1-5
d_gene: TRBD1
v_gene: TRBV24-1
CDR3aa: CATSSAGGNNQPQHF
CDR3nt: TGTGCCACCAGTTCAGCAGGGGGTAACAATCAGCCCCAGCATTTT

abundance: NA
j_gene: TRBJ2-2
d_gene: NA
v_gene: TRBV3-1
CDR3aa: CASSQDAPGPTGELFF
CDR3nt: TGTGCCAGCAGCCAAGACGCCCCGGGACCCACCGGGGAGCTGTTTTTT

abundance: NA
j_gene: TRBJ2-6
d_gene: TRBD1
v_gene: TRBV18
CDR3aa: CASSALSGQASGANVLTF
CDR3nt: TGTGCCAGCTCAGCATTGTCGGGACAGGCCTCTGGGGCCAACGTCCTGACTTTC

abundance: NA
j_gene: TRBJ1-1
d_gene: TRBD1
v_gene: TRBV5-1
CDR3aa: CASSFAGQGASEAFF
CDR3nt: TGCGCCAGCAGTTTTGCGGGACAGGGGGCATCTGAAGCTTTCTTT

abundance: many
j_gene: TRBJ2-4
d_gene: TRBD1
v_gene: TRBV24-1
CDR3aa: CATSDPTGAGKNIQYF
CDR3nt: TGTGCCACCAGTGACCCGACAGGGGCGGGCAAAAACATTCAGTACTTC

abundance: NA
j_gene: TRBJ2-6
d_gene: NA
v_gene: TRBV2
CDR3aa: CASRSYSGANVLTF
CDR3nt: TGTGCCAGCAGATCCTACTCTGGGGCCAACGTCCTGACTTTC

abundance: few
j_gene: TRBJ2-3
d_gene: NA
v_gene: TRBV7-9
CDR3aa: CAIHEGGTDTQYF
CDR3nt: TGTGCCATACACGAAGGGGGCACAGATACGCAGTATTTT

abundance: many
j_gene: TRBJ2-5
d_gene: NA
v_gene: TRBV2
CDR3aa: CASRLYQETQYF
CDR3nt: TGTGCCAGCAGGTTGTACCAAGAGACCCAGTACTTC

abundance: few
j_gene: TRBJ2-7
d_gene: TRBD2
v_gene: TRBV5-6
CDR3aa: CASSLPAGDYEQYF
CDR3nt: TGTGCCAGCAGCTTGCCAGCGGGGGACTACGAGCAGTACTTC

abundance: few
j_gene: TRBJ2-2
d_gene: TRBD2
v_gene: TRBV20-1
CDR3aa: CSAPGLARTGELFF
CDR3nt: TGCAGTGCTCCGGGACTAGCCCGCACCGGGGAGCTGTTTTTT

abundance: few
j_gene: TRBJ2-5
d_gene: TRBD1
v_gene: TRBV19
CDR3aa: CATGQMETQYF
CDR3nt: TGTGCTACGGGACAGATGGAGACCCAGTACTTC

abundance: few
j_gene: TRBJ1-2
d_gene: NA
v_gene: TRBV19
CDR3aa: CASSIQGFDGYTF
CDR3nt: TGTGCCAGTAGTATTCAGGGGTTTGATGGCTACACCTTC

abundance: NA
j_gene: TRBJ2-2
d_gene: NA
v_gene: TRBV7-3
CDR3aa: CASSTSGGTGELFF
CDR3nt: TGTGCCAGCAGCACGTCCGGGGGAACCGGGGAGCTGTTTTTT

abundance: many
j_gene: TRBJ1-4
d_gene: NA
v_gene: TRBV7-8
CDR3aa: CASSKLGTRVEVKLFF
CDR3nt: TGTGCCAGCAGCAAACTAGGGACGAGGGTTGAAGTTAAACTGTTTTTT

abundance: few
j_gene: TRBJ2-1
d_gene: TRBD2
v_gene: TRBV20-1
CDR3aa: CSASVPSGRGYNEQFF
CDR3nt: TGCAGTGCTAGTGTACCGAGCGGGAGGGGTTACAATGAGCAGTTCTTC

abundance: few
j_gene: TRBJ2-5
d_gene: TRBD1
v_gene: TRBV10-2
CDR3aa: CASKNPLQGVAETQYF
CDR3nt: TGCGCCAGCAAAAACCCCTTACAGGGGGTGGCAGAGACCCAGTACTTC

abundance: few
j_gene: TRBJ2-5
d_gene: TRBD2
v_gene: TRBV7-2
CDR3aa: CASSPGGGFQETQYF
CDR3nt: TGTGCCAGCAGCCCGGGGGGTGGTTTCCAAGAGACCCAGTACTTC

abundance: NA
j_gene: TRBJ2-5
d_gene: TRBD1
v_gene: TRBV6-2/TRBV6-3
CDR3aa: CASILSGTGETQYF
CDR3nt: TGTGCCAGCATCTTATCCGGGACAGGAGAGACCCAGTACTTC

abundance: NA
j_gene: TRBJ1-2
d_gene: NA
v_gene: TRBV20-1
CDR3aa: CSARDLGGPYGYTF
CDR3nt: TGCAGTGCTAGAGATCTGGGCGGACCTTATGGCTACACCTTC

abundance: many
j_gene: TRBJ2-5
d_gene: NA
v_gene: TRBV18
CDR3aa: CASSLKNQETQYF
CDR3nt: TGTGCCAGCTCACTAAAAAATCAAGAGACCCAGTACTTC

abundance: few
j_gene: TRBJ2-7
d_gene: TRBD1
v_gene: TRBV24-1
CDR3aa: CATSDSPTGQNYEQYF
CDR3nt: TGTGCCACCAGTGATTCCCCGACGGGACAGAACTACGAGCAGTACTTC

abundance: few
j_gene: TRBJ2-2
d_gene: TRBD2
v_gene: TRBV5-1
CDR3aa: CASSFTASGASTGELFF
CDR3nt: TGCGCCAGCAGCTTTACCGCTAGCGGGGCGAGCACCGGGGAGCTGTTTTTT

abundance: NA
j_gene: TRBJ2-7
d_gene: NA
v_gene: TRBV28
CDR3aa: CASSGSNSYEQYF
CDR3nt: TGTGCCAGCAGCGGTAGCAACTCCTACGAGCAGTACTTC

abundance: many
j_gene: TRBJ2-5
d_gene: NA
v_gene: TRBV10-2
CDR3aa: CASSETQAGKETQYF
CDR3nt: TGCGCCAGCAGTGAGACCCAGGCAGGGAAGGAGACCCAGTACTTC

abundance: NA
j_gene: TRBJ1-5
d_gene: NA
v_gene: TRBV27
CDR3aa: CASSSINQPQHF
CDR3nt: TGTGCCAGCAGTTCTATCAATCAGCCCCAGCATTTT

abundance: few
j_gene: TRBJ2-1
d_gene: TRBD1
v_gene: TRBV4-2
CDR3aa: CASSQDVDRVESNEQFF
CDR3nt: TGTGCCAGCAGCCAAGATGTGGACAGGGTTGAGAGCAATGAGCAGTTCTTC

abundance: many
j_gene: TRBJ1-4
d_gene: TRBD1
v_gene: TRBV28
CDR3aa: CVTGQANEKLFF
CDR3nt: TGTGTTACGGGACAGGCAAATGAAAAACTGTTTTTT

abundance: many
j_gene: TRBJ2-1
d_gene: TRBD2
v_gene: TRBV12-3/TRBV12-4
CDR3aa: CASSFRSSGSYNEQFF
CDR3nt: TGTGCCAGCAGTTTCAGGTCTAGCGGTTCCTACAATGAGCAGTTCTTC

abundance: few
j_gene: TRBJ2-7
d_gene: TRBD2
v_gene: TRBV4-1
CDR3aa: CASSQSFVLAGVYEQYF
CDR3nt: TGCGCCAGCAGCCAATCCTTCGTTTTAGCGGGAGTTTACGAGCAGTACTTC

abundance: many
j_gene: TRBJ2-5
d_gene: NA
v_gene: TRBV27
CDR3aa: CASSRAAVGETQYF
CDR3nt: TGTGCCAGCTCTCGAGCGGCCGTGGGGGAGACCCAGTACTTC

abundance: many
j_gene: TRBJ2-1
d_gene: NA
v_gene: TRBV18
CDR3aa: CASSPPGVRREQFF
CDR3nt: TGTGCCAGCTCACCACCCGGGGTAAGACGTGAGCAGTTCTTC

abundance: few
j_gene: TRBJ2-3
d_gene: TRBD2
v_gene: TRBV10-3
CDR3aa: CATTWDSGISDTQYF
CDR3nt: TGTGCCACCACGTGGGATAGCGGGATTTCAGATACGCAGTATTTT

abundance: NA
j_gene: TRBJ2-1
d_gene: TRBD1
v_gene: TRBV6-4
CDR3aa: CASSDSTGGYNEQFF
CDR3nt: TGTGCCAGCAGTGACTCGACAGGGGGCTACAATGAGCAGTTCTTC

abundance: many
j_gene: TRBJ1-6
d_gene: NA
v_gene: TRBV3-1
CDR3aa: CASSIGLRSPLHF
CDR3nt: TGTGCCAGCAGTATCGGTCTGCGCTCACCCCTCCACTTT

abundance: few
j_gene: TRBJ2-2
d_gene: NA
v_gene: TRBV20-1
CDR3aa: CSAPGTRELFF
CDR3nt: TGCAGTGCTCCCGGGACTCGCGAGCTGTTTTTT

abundance: many
j_gene: TRBJ2-2
d_gene: NA
v_gene: TRBV28
CDR3aa: CASTSRRFAGELFF
CDR3nt: TGTGCCAGCACTTCTCGACGCTTTGCCGGGGAGCTGTTTTTT

abundance: many
j_gene: TRBJ2-7
d_gene: TRBD2
v_gene: TRBV28
CDR3aa: CASSPPGLATEQYF
CDR3nt: TGTGCCAGCAGTCCTCCGGGACTAGCAACCGAGCAGTACTTC

abundance: few
j_gene: TRBJ2-5
d_gene: TRBD1
v_gene: TRBV12-3/TRBV12-4
CDR3aa: CASSLQWRDRGKETQYF
CDR3nt: TGTGCCAGCAGTTTACAATGGAGGGACAGGGGGAAAGAGACCCAGTACTTC

abundance: few
j_gene: TRBJ2-1
d_gene: NA
v_gene: TRBV2
CDR3aa: CASSGQNSYNEQFF
CDR3nt: TGTGCCAGCAGTGGTCAGAACTCCTACAATGAGCAGTTCTTC

abundance: few
j_gene: TRBJ2-2
d_gene: TRBD2
v_gene: TRBV7-6
CDR3aa: CASSSGLAGSGELFF
CDR3nt: TGTGCCAGCAGCTCGGGACTAGCGGGATCCGGGGAGCTGTTTTTT

abundance: few
j_gene: TRBJ1-2
d_gene: NA
v_gene: TRBV20-1
CDR3aa: CSARDGRTAYGYTF
CDR3nt: TGCAGTGCTAGAGATGGGAGGACAGCCTATGGCTACACCTTC

abundance: NA
j_gene: TRBJ2-3
d_gene: TRBD1
v_gene: TRBV27
CDR3aa: CASSLSGTGVSGSTDTQYF
CDR3nt: TGTGCCAGCAGTTTATCCGGGACAGGGGTGAGCGGGAGCACAGATACGCAGTATTTT

abundance: many
j_gene: TRBJ1-2
d_gene: NA
v_gene: TRBV2
CDR3aa: CASSENYGYTF
CDR3nt: TGTGCCAGCAGTGAGAACTATGGCTACACCTTC

abundance: NA
j_gene: TRBJ2-1
d_gene: TRBD2
v_gene: TRBV11-2
CDR3aa: CASQLAGGGEQFF
CDR3nt: TGTGCCAGCCAGCTAGCGGGAGGAGGAGAGCAGTTCTTC

abundance: few
j_gene: TRBJ2-1
d_gene: TRBD2
v_gene: TRBV6-2/TRBV6-3
CDR3aa: CASSLPGLAGQEQFF
CDR3nt: TGTGCCAGCAGCTTGCCGGGACTAGCGGGGCAGGAGCAGTTCTTC

abundance: NA
j_gene: TRBJ1-4
d_gene: NA
v_gene: TRBV25-1
CDR3aa: CASSELSTANNEKLFF
CDR3nt: TGTGCCAGCAGTGAACTATCGACAGCCAATAATGAAAAACTGTTTTTT

abundance: few
j_gene: TRBJ1-6
d_gene: TRBD1
v_gene: TRBV2
CDR3aa: CASSALLTGGNSPLHF
CDR3nt: TGTGCCAGCAGTGCCCTCCTGACAGGGGGGAATTCACCCCTCCACTTT

abundance: few
j_gene: TRBJ1-6
d_gene: NA
v_gene: TRBV20-1
CDR3aa: CSARDEARGGWSPLHF
CDR3nt: TGCAGTGCTAGAGATGAAGCCAGGGGAGGTTGGTCACCCCTCCACTTT

abundance: NA
j_gene: TRBJ2-1
d_gene: NA
v_gene: TRBV24-1
CDR3aa: CATSDPSRAFPPRGSRQLGFF
CDR3nt: TGTGCCACCAGTGACCCCTCGAGGGCATTCCCACCCCGGGGGAGCCGACAATTGGGGTTCTTC

abundance: NA
j_gene: TRBJ1-1
d_gene: NA
v_gene: TRBV7-9
CDR3aa: CASSLARMTFVNTEAFF
CDR3nt: TGTGCCAGCAGCTTAGCCAGGATGACGTTTGTGAACACTGAAGCTTTCTTT

abundance: NA
j_gene: TRBJ2-2
d_gene: TRBD2
v_gene: TRBV7-9
CDR3aa: CASSLSIPGTSGRPRNTGELFF
CDR3nt: TGTGCCAGCAGCTTATCGATACCGGGGACTAGCGGGAGGCCCCGGAACACCGGGGAGCTGTTTTTT

abundance: once
j_gene: TRBJ2-2
d_gene: NA
v_gene: TRBV7-2
CDR3aa: CASSFQQDSPGELFF
CDR3nt: TGTGCCAGCAGCTTTCAGCAGGATTCGCCCGGGGAGCTGTTTTTT

abundance: few
j_gene: TRBJ2-2
d_gene: NA
v_gene: TRBV4-1
CDR3aa: CASSQAPGRDNTGELFF
CDR3nt: TGCGCCAGCAGCCAAGCCCCCGGGAGAGACAACACCGGGGAGCTGTTTTTT

abundance: NA
j_gene: TRBJ2-2
d_gene: NA
v_gene: TRBV9
CDR3aa: CASSVLDGELFF
CDR3nt: TGTGCCAGCAGCGTATTGGACGGGGAGCTGTTTTTT

abundance: NA
j_gene: TRBJ2-5
d_gene: TRBD2
v_gene: TRBV20-1
CDR3aa: CSAQNPGLAGETQYF
CDR3nt: TGCAGTGCCCAAAATCCGGGACTAGCGGGGGAGACCCAGTACTTC

abundance: many
j_gene: TRBJ2-7
d_gene: NA
v_gene: TRBV5-1
CDR3aa: CASSLDGRGEQYF
CDR3nt: TGCGCCAGCAGCTTGGACGGTAGAGGCGAGCAGTACTTC